This T cell receptor (beta chain) emerged from a study of regulatory T cells in long-lasting Graves disease (dated by TCRdb to the early 2020s). For the wider study: Antithyroid drugs had been taken for less than 3 months by newly diagnosed Graves' disease patients. Peripheral blood TCR sequencing and RNA sequencing compared persistent Graves' disease patients with newly diagnosed Graves' disease patients. The study was registered as a clinical trial and conducted in China. A total of around 35 samples underwent TCR sequencing, from 13 patients with persistent Graves' disease and approximately 20 patients with newly diagnosed Graves' disease. Points the paper makes about the study in general: Compared with newly diagnosed patients, patients with persistent Graves' disease had lower TCR Shannon entropy and fewer highly expanded clones, which suggests clonal expansion. As a limitation, the authors acknowledged that the small sample size may reduce accuracy. Sequencing and analysis were limited to the TCR beta chain. Peripheral blood alone was examined, since thyroid tissue, which constituted the primary lesion, could not be accessed. Persistent patients shared more public clonotypes among themselves (2,741) than newly diagnosed patients did (over 950).

Taken with the paper, the label for time point translates to: newly diagnosed GD, antithyroid drugs for less than 3 months. RNA was extracted from PBMCs in TRIzol for both TCR sequencing and RNA sequencing. Graves' disease was diagnosed according to American Thyroid Association guidelines. Recruitment of patients was carried out at an endocrinology department in Xi'an, China. Each patient gave around 9.2 milliliters of peripheral blood, collected in an EDTA anticoagulant tube. Ficoll Paque Plus density gradient separation was used to isolate PBMCs, and no additional T cell sorting was done. RNA quality was checked with an Agilent 2100 Bioanalyzer and agarose gel, and concentration with a NanoDrop 2000. Library construction relied on multiplex PCR. The sequencer listed for this sample is Illumina HiSeq 4000. CDR3 regions were amplified by Arm-PCR with iRepertoire HTBI primers to construct TCR beta libraries. Gel purification was performed on PCR products prior to sequencing. The paper's data handling went like this. Gene usage analysis of CDR3 amino acid clonotypes used the approximately 56 TRBV and 11 to 15 TRBJ segments found across samples. Filtered high-quality paired reads were merged into contigs using COPE and FqMerger. BLAST was used to align contigs to the IMGT TRBV, TRBD and TRBJ reference genes, and CDR3 was defined following IMGT. Any clonotype with a frequency above 0.1% was classified as a highly expanded clone. Shannon entropy served as the measure of repertoire diversity, while the Gini coefficient captured V-J evenness. Clonotypes shared by more than one individual were considered public. Using fastp trimming at Q25 and MiXCR clonotype assembly, TCRdb reanalyzed the public sequencing data and kept in-frame beta chains. Records with the same CDR3 protein are collapsed into one entry carrying the most frequent genes and DNA. The V and J calls and clone size are TCRdb's, not the authors'. The sample profile shows under 450,000 distinct CDR3 sequences; roughly 12% of them were found once. Under 20% of the sample rests with the top ten.

This clonotype was seen only a few times. Its antigen is not yet known. No clone much larger than this one lies a single base away; base qualities are absent. These data were likewise used in another study, on T cells in Graves' hyperthyroidism and ophthalmopathy. Per that second paper: Stable Graves' hyperthyroidism was defined as the absence of progression to ophthalmopathy over 18 months of follow-up. Hyperthyroidism patients were newly diagnosed, had a disease duration of under 2 months, and were aged 18 to 65 years. Any patient with an uncontrolled infection, another autoimmune disease, pregnancy or lactation was excluded. Diagnoses relied on clinical symptoms, serum thyroxine and TRAb, thyroid ultrasound and orbital computed tomography. The first round of RT-PCR for the TCR CDR3 was performed with the HTBI primer set and the Qiagen OneStep RT-PCR kit. Most expanded thyroid clonotypes (frequency above 0.001) were also detected in blood, a finding suggesting that blood repertoires may reflect thyroid immune responses. A model built on a 13 V-J signature distinguished ophthalmopathy from stable hyperthyroidism, reaching about 89% sensitivity and about 81% specificity in cross-validation and 80%/75% in testing. During validation, the model predicted progression to ophthalmopathy a median of around 6 months ahead of onset, with almost 71% sensitivity and 72.22% specificity. TCR V-J signatures able to tell the groups apart were searched for in a discovery cohort of 90 to 100 patients, of whom around 43 had Graves' ophthalmopathy and around 58 had stable Graves' hyperthyroidism. Prospective prediction of ophthalmopathy was tested in an independent validation cohort consisting of some 19 hyperthyroidism patients and approximately 16 patients who later progressed to ophthalmopathy. For training and testing, the 100 or so patients in the discovery cohort were randomly divided in a 7:3 ratio. Thyroid tissue and blood T-cell repertoires from six or seven Graves' hyperthyroidism patients were also compared in the study. Following sampling, methimazole starting at 30 mg daily was given to hyperthyroidism patients, and high-dose intravenous methylprednisolone was given to ophthalmopathy patients. The libraries were constructed in a second round of multiplex PCR and then size-selected and purified. The libraries were sequenced on an Illumina HiSeq2000 using paired-end 100 bp reads. SOAPnuke was used to process the raw data, throwing out any read that contained adapters or uncalled bases, had a mean Phred below 15, or lacked an exact constant-primer or identifier match. High-quality paired reads were merged with COPE v1.2.5, and unique nucleotide sequences were defined as clonotypes. Clonotypes were aligned to IMGT TRBV, TRBD and TRBJ reference segments using MiTCR v1.1. Analysis was restricted to V-J combinations with a frequency above 0.0001, which covered roughly 99% of repertoires. A TCS score was defined as the ratio of F50 (clonal expansion) to E x V (chaos), with BLOSUM62-based TCRdist applied between CDR3 peptides within each V-J. Welch's t-statistics and random forest reduced some 510 V-J features to 10 to 15, which were used in a naive Bayes classifier (R e1071). No statistical method was used to fix the sample size in advance, and group allocation was not hidden from the investigators. TCR Vbeta CDR3 sequencing of 120 to 150 peripheral blood samples (43 ophthalmopathy, 75 to 85 hyperthyroidism and 17 progressor patients) is reported in the paper.

The receptor was derived from a woman younger than 30 with Graves disease. Donor details come from another sample of the same person, matched by shared clones. Sequencing was performed on peripheral blood mononuclear cells (PBMCs), taken at new diagnosis, from a patient treated with antithyroid drugs.

The CDR3 loop reads CASSPPTGSYGYTF. Read as DNA, the sequence is TGCGCCAGCAGCCCACCCACAGGTTCCTATGGCTACACCTTC. Rearrangement joined TRBV4-1 to TRBJ1-2; a tentative D match to TRBD1 spans 5 bases. Trimming takes 4 bases from V and 4 bases from J, and the germline ends sit 13 bases apart. Counted from cysteine to phenylalanine, this CDR3 has 14 amino acids. Just CDR3 DNA is preserved here, 42 bases in frame from base 1. Looking up the germline V gene yields CDR1 MGHRA and CDR2 YSYEKL.